This entry lists 15 T cell receptor beta chains sequenced from one sample in a study of control samples from healthy donors and cancer patients (dated by TCRdb to about 2020). The library was obtained by the immunoSEQ multiplex PCR assay. The table comes from immuneACCESS by way of TCRdb, which keeps in-frame sequences with V and J called. Part of the clones is missing from these tables; in studies checked, under half for an unresolved V gene and the rest for unknown reasons. Within this sample are 120,000 or so clones, with roughly 94% of them counted one time only. The ten most abundant clones make up less than 4.5% of the sample. Sequencing input: blood. These receptors came from a man younger than 40 in good health.

In regard to this clone: Other nucleotide sequences in the sample specify the same CDR3. The V gene is TRBV28, the J gene TRBJ2-7; 9 bases agree with TRBD1. V dropped 8 bases and J dropped 3; count of bases not matched to a gene: 8. Germline CDR1 reads MDHEN; CDR2 reads SYDVKM. The CDR3 totals 14 residues. The CDR3 loop is CASSLGGQGYEQYF. For the CDR3, the DNA is TGTGCCAGCTCCTTGGGGGGACAGGGCTACGAGCAGTACTTC.

The chain couples TRBV5-6 to TRBJ1-5, with D uncertain. Trimming stripped 2 bases from V and 11 bases from J, with 20 bases between. The CDR3 is 15 amino acids. CDR1 and CDR2 from the germline V gene are SGHDT and YYEEEE. This chain's CDR3 is CASSFPPVVFTAQHF. Written as DNA, the CDR3 is TGTGCCAGCAGCTTCCCACCGGTGGTGTTCACAGCCCAGCATTTT.

This rearrangement joins TRBV3-1 (or the pseudogene TRBV3-2) to TRBJ1-6, with 10 bases identical to TRBD1. In germline, CDR1 is LGHDT, CDR2 YNNKEL (reference sequence). The CDR3 totals 16 residues. V lost 8 bases, J lost 2 bases, and 6 bases stayed unmatched. The CDR3 here is CASGTGTGAYNSPLHF. In DNA, the CDR3 is TGTGCCAGCGGTACCGGGACAGGGGCCTATAATTCACCCCTCCACTTT.

This chain uses TRBV29-1 with TRBJ1-1, with no clear D. Trimming stripped 6 bases from V and 1 base from J, with 12 bases between. CDR3 length equals 13 residues. CDR1 is SQVTM and CDR2 is ANQGSEA in the germline V gene. CDR3 sequence: CSVHARWNTEAFF. In DNA form, the CDR3 reads TGCAGCGTCCATGCACGGTGGAACACTGAAGCTTTCTTT.

J is TRBJ2-7 and V is TRBV6-5, with D hard to call. Per the germline V gene, CDR1 is MNHEY and CDR2 is SVGAGI. There are 16 residues in the CDR3. Between the trimmed V and J ends, which lost 0 bases and 0 bases, there was a span of 12 bases. CDR3 region: CASSYSKTEPSYEQYF. The CDR3 region has the DNA TGTGCCAGCAGTTACTCGAAGACCGAGCCCTCCTACGAGCAGTACTTC.

The V and J genes are TRBV6-5 and TRBJ2-7; 11 nucleotides align to TRBD2. The V gene's germline CDR1 is MNHEY and CDR2 SVGAGI. V was pared by 8 bases and J by 4 bases, with 10 bases of the junction left unmatched. The CDR3 length is 15 residues. This CDR3 is CASASTSGGVYEQYF. The CDR3 DNA reads TGTGCCAGCGCCTCTACTAGCGGGGGTGTGTACGAGCAGTACTTC.

The V and J genes are TRBV6-6 and TRBJ1-4; unclear D gene. Per the germline V gene, CDR1 is MNHNY and CDR2 is SVGAGI (reference sequence). The CDR3 runs to 13 residues. V was trimmed by 0 bases and J by 8 bases, leaving 7 bases between them. The CDR3 nucleotides are TGTGCCAGCAGTTACTCGCGGCACGAAAAACTGTTTTTT. It encodes CASSYSRHEKLFF.

The genes are TRBV29-1 and TRBJ1-1; D gene ambiguous. CDR3 size: 10 residues. CDR1 and CDR2 (germline): SQVTM, ANQGSEA. Between the trimmed V and J ends, which lost 4 bases and 9 bases, there was a span of 9 bases. CDR3 residues: CSVVVEQAFF. The CDR3 bases are TGCAGCGTTGTCGTCGAGCAAGCTTTCTTT.

The J gene is TRBJ1-2, the V gene TRBV9, with a possible D match to TRBD1 (5 bases). Germline-derived CDR1 and CDR2 are SGDLS and YYNGEE. The germline V and J ends were trimmed by 0 bases and 4 bases, with 13 bases remaining between them. There are 15 residues in the CDR3. The CDR3, as DNA: TGTGCCAGCAGCGTAGACGCGGTGGGGGTCTATGGCTACACCTTC. It codes for CASSVDAVGVYGYTF. Full variable domain (missing parts from reference TRBV9 and TRBJ1-2): DSGVTQTPKHLITATGQRVTLRCSPRSGDLSVYWYQQSLDQGLQFLIQYYNGEERAKGNILERFSAQQFPDLHSELNLSSLELGDSALYFCASSVDAVGVYGYTFGSGTRLTVV.

The rearrangement uses TRBV6-5 and TRBJ1-1; no clear D. This CDR3 has 14 amino acids. Germline CDR1 is MNHEY and CDR2 is SVGAGI. Between the trimmed V and J ends, which lost 5 bases and 1 base, there was a span of 11 bases. The CDR3 spells CASSNIWGNTEAFF. The CDR3 DNA sequence: TGTGCCAGCAGTAATATCTGGGGGAACACTGAAGCTTTCTTT.

J is TRBJ2-7 and V is TRBV6-5; 9 nucleotides line up with TRBD1. V lost 5 bases and J lost 2; bases outside the gene matches: 4. The CDR3 covers 14 residues. Germline V gives CDR1 MNHEY, CDR2 SVGAGI. The DNA for the CDR3 is TGTGCCAGCAGTCCCGGACAGGGGACCTACGAGCAGTACTTC. This codes for CASSPGQGTYEQYF.

The genes are TRBV6-6 and TRBJ1-4; tentatively, D is TRBD1 (6 bases). This CDR3 comprises 12 residues. The V end lost 8 bases, the J end lost 8 bases, and 12 bases lay between the germline ends. The V gene's germline CDR1 is MNHNY and CDR2 SVGAGI (reference sequence). The CDR3: CASSQGLEKLFF. CDR3 DNA: TGTGCCAGCTCACAGGGTCTGGAAAAACTGTTTTTT.

This rearrangement joins TRBV6-1 to TRBJ1-1; maybe TRBD1 (5 bases). With 2 bases removed from V and 4 bases from J, the gap between germline ends came to 8 bases. Germline CDR1 MNHNS, CDR2 SASEGT. CDR3 length: 13 residues. The CDR3 reads CASSERGGTEAFF. Written as DNA, the CDR3 is TGTGCCAGCAGTGAACGGGGGGGCACTGAAGCTTTCTTT.

The V call is TRBV6-5, the J call TRBJ1-2; D unclear. Germline V CDR1 and CDR2: MNHEY, SVGAGI. The CDR3 covers 11 residues. V shed 6 bases and J shed 5 bases, with 7 bases lying between them. DNA of the CDR3: TGTGCCAGCAGCCCCGGATATGGCTACACCTTC. Amino acids: CASSPGYGYTF.

The chain carries TRBV5-5 and TRBJ2-4; TRBD1 agrees at 7 bases. CDR1 is SGHKS, CDR2 YYEKEE, per germline (reference sequence). The CDR3 extends over 13 amino acids. J was trimmed by 6 bases and V by 4 bases; bases with no gene match: 4. CDR3 nucleotide sequence: TGTGCCAGCAGCCTGGGACAGACAAACATTCAGTACTTC. It is translated as CASSLGQTNIQYF.